Below, 2 T cell receptor beta chains from the same sample are listed, as sequenced in a study of response to subunit inactivated influenza vaccine. TCRdb re-called the RT-PCR reads through MiXCR, storing one row per CDR3 protein. The data contain around 300,000 distinct CDR3 sequences, roughly 20% of them singletons. The sample consisted of PBMCs from blood, taken approximately 20 months after vaccination. All receptors derive from a man aged 45 to 75 who received an inactivated influenza vaccine.

This clonotype was picked up a small number of times. The rearrangement joins TRBV4-3 to TRBJ1-5; D possibly corresponds to TRBD1 (5 bases). Germline CDR1 reads LGHNA; CDR2 reads YSLEER. Between the trimmed V and J ends, which lost 4 bases and 2 bases, there was a span of 15 bases. The CDR3 has 16 amino acids. The CDR3 nucleotides read TGCGCCAGCAGCCTCCTCTGGCAGGGCGGCAATCAGCCCCAGCATTTT. The encoded protein is CASSLLWQGGNQPQHF.

The chain carries TRBV20-1 and TRBJ2-7; 15 nucleotides line up with TRBD2. The CDR3 loop spans 14 amino acids. The ends lost 3 bases at V and 12 bases at J; junction bases unmatched: 9. Germline CDR1 DFQATT, CDR2 SNEGSKA (reference sequence). CDR3 in DNA: TGCAGTGCTAGGGGACTAGCGGGAGGACTAACATGGTACTTC. Encoded protein: CSARGLAGGLTWYF.